This is a list of T cell receptor beta chains from one sample in a study of tumor and adjacent non-tumor tissue in lung cancer. TCRdb redid the calling of the multiplex PCR reads with MiXCR, one entry per CDR3 protein. The table has 98,000 or so distinct CDR3 sequences, about 80% seen once; the top ten hold more than 25%. Sequencing was done on a sample of distant non-tumor lung tissue. The receptors here all came from a man between 60 and 70 years old with small cell lung cancer. The CDR3 runs from the conserved cysteine through the conserved F or W. The D gene is left open where the match is weak. Part of the rows lack a size; the others show once, few, many or a class for expanded clones.

abundance: -
j_gene: TRBJ2-5
v_gene: TRBV7-9
d_gene: -
CDR3aa: CASSPGITFGVKETQYF
CDR3nt: TGTGCCAGCAGCCCGGGAATAACGTTTGGTGTGAAAGAGACCCAGTACTTC

abundance: -
j_gene: TRBJ1-6
v_gene: TRBV6-5
d_gene: -
CDR3aa: CASNWAYNPPLHF
CDR3nt: TGTGCCAGCAATTGGGCCTATAATCCACCCCTCCACTTT

abundance: -
j_gene: TRBJ2-2
v_gene: TRBV7-3
d_gene: -
CDR3aa: CASGAPDSPTGELLF
CDR3nt: TGTGCCAGCGGCGCCCCCGACAGCCCTACCGGGGAGCTGCTTTTT

abundance: -
j_gene: TRBJ2-7
v_gene: TRBV6-6
d_gene: TRBD1
CDR3aa: CASRMTGDILLYEQYF
CDR3nt: TGTGCCAGCAGGATGACAGGGGACATCCTCTTGTACGAGCAGTACTTC

abundance: -
j_gene: TRBJ2-1
v_gene: TRBV11-2
d_gene: -
CDR3aa: CASSLEAELVDQFF
CDR3nt: TGTGCCAGCAGCTTAGAGGCTGAGTTGGTTGATCAGTTCTTC

abundance: -
j_gene: TRBJ2-1
v_gene: TRBV20-1
d_gene: TRBD2
CDR3aa: CSAREASGSRVNEQFF
CDR3nt: TGCAGTGCTAGAGAAGCTAGCGGGTCAAGGGTCAATGAGCAGTTCTTC

abundance: -
j_gene: TRBJ2-2
v_gene: TRBV6-5
d_gene: -
CDR3aa: CASQRGRGTWVLFF
CDR3nt: TGTGCCAGCCAGAGGGGGAGGGGAACCTGGGTGCTGTTTTTT

abundance: -
j_gene: TRBJ1-2
v_gene: TRBV29-1
d_gene: -
CDR3aa: CSTRGHEYGYTF
CDR3nt: TGTAGCACCCGAGGCCATGAGTATGGCTACACCTTC

abundance: many
j_gene: TRBJ1-1
v_gene: TRBV20-1
d_gene: TRBD1
CDR3aa: CSAFPGQLSGNTEAFF
CDR3nt: TGCAGTGCTTTTCCGGGACAGCTCTCAGGGAACACTGAAGCTTTCTTT

abundance: -
j_gene: TRBJ2-5
v_gene: TRBV10-3
d_gene: -
CDR3aa: CAINAAEDIQYF
CDR3nt: TGTGCCATCAATGCGGCGGAAGATATCCAGTACTTC

abundance: -
j_gene: TRBJ2-2
v_gene: TRBV7-9
d_gene: -
CDR3aa: CASSLMDTTTDGELFF
CDR3nt: TGTGCCAGCAGCTTAATGGACACCACAACGGACGGGGAGCTGTTTTTT

abundance: -
j_gene: TRBJ2-3
v_gene: TRBV29-1
d_gene: -
CDR3aa: CRVESSGTDTQYF
CDR3nt: TGCAGAGTTGAGTCATCTGGCACAGATACGCAGTATTTT

abundance: -
j_gene: TRBJ2-7
v_gene: TRBV28
d_gene: TRBD1
CDR3aa: CTSSTLTGEQYF
CDR3nt: TGTACCAGCAGTACCCTGACAGGGGAGCAGTATTTC

abundance: -
j_gene: TRBJ2-5
v_gene: TRBV10-3
d_gene: TRBD1
CDR3aa: CEITQGTGGGETQYF
CDR3nt: TGTGAGATCACCCAAGGGACAGGGGGAGGAGAGACCCAGTACTTC

abundance: -
j_gene: TRBJ2-1
v_gene: TRBV29-1
d_gene: -
CDR3aa: CSVEVGRPRAYNEQFF
CDR3nt: TGCAGCGTTGAAGTGGGCCGCCCAAGGGCGTACAATGAGCAATTCTTC

abundance: -
j_gene: TRBJ2-1
v_gene: TRBV4-1
d_gene: TRBD2
CDR3aa: CASRARAGGENEHFF
CDR3nt: TGTGCCAGCAGGGCGCGAGCGGGAGGGGAGAATGAGCACTTCTTC

abundance: -
j_gene: TRBJ2-1
v_gene: TRBV13
d_gene: -
CDR3aa: CASSLGGSYDNEQFF
CDR3nt: TGTGCCAGCAGCTTGGGAGGTAGCTATGACAATGAGCAGTTCTTC

abundance: -
j_gene: TRBJ2-6
v_gene: TRBV6-1
d_gene: -
CDR3aa: CASSEENSGANVLTF
CDR3nt: TGTGCCAGTAGTGAAGAAAACTCTGGGGCCAACGTCCTGACTTTC

abundance: -
j_gene: TRBJ2-3
v_gene: TRBV29-1
d_gene: -
CDR3aa: CSVQTSLGTDTKYF
CDR3nt: TGCAGCGTTCAGACAAGTTTGGGCACAGATACGAAGTATTTT